This TCR beta chain was obtained from a study of cytomegalovirus exposure and HLA in healthy donors. Researchers ran the PCR with 60 Vbeta and 13 Jbeta primers. TCRdb's table, derived via immunoSEQ multiplex PCR, lists solely in-frame clones and lacks some. The sample carries roughly 120,000 clones, roughly 68% recorded once. Healthy individuals who donated bone marrow served as the donors. This clonotype originated in a woman in her 30s in good health and CMV-seronegative. The sample taken for sequencing was PBMCs.

CDR3 bases: TGTGCCTGGAGTCCTCTAGGGGAAAGCTCCTACGAGCAGTACTTC. Translating gives CAWSPLGESSYEQYF. J is TRBJ2-7 and V is TRBV30; the D gene is possibly TRBD1 (5 bases). This CDR3 is 15 amino acids long. V lost 2 bases and J lost 0, with 14 bases in between. Germline loops: CDR1 GTSNPN, CDR2 SVGIG (reference sequence).